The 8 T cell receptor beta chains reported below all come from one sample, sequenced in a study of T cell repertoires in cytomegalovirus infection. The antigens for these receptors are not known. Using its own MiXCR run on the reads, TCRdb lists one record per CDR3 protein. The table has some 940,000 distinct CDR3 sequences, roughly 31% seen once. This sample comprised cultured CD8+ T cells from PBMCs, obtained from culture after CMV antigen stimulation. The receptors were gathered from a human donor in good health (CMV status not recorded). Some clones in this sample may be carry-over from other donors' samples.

CDR3 DNA: TGTGCCAGCAGTGAAATTTGGAGCTCCTACGAGCAGTACTTC. Amino acid sequence: CASSEIWSSYEQYF. This sequence joins TRBV6-1 and TRBJ2-7; D is unclear. This CDR3 is 14 amino acids long. The V gene lost 2 bases and the J gene lost 0 bases, with 8 bases spanning the gap. Germline V CDR1 and CDR2: MNHNS, SASEGT.

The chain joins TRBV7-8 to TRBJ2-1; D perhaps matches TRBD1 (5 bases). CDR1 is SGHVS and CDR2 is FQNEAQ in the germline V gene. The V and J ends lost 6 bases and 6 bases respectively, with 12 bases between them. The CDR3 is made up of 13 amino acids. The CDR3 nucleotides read TGTGCCAGCAGGACCGGACACCTCAATGAGCAGTTCTTC. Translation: CASRTGHLNEQFF.

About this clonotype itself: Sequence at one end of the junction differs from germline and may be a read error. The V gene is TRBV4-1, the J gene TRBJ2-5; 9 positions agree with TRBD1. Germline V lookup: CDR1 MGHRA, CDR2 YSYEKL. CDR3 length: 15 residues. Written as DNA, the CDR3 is TGTGCCAGCAGCCAAGATACAGGGGGCCGGGAGACCCAGTACTTC. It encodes CASSQDTGGRETQYF.

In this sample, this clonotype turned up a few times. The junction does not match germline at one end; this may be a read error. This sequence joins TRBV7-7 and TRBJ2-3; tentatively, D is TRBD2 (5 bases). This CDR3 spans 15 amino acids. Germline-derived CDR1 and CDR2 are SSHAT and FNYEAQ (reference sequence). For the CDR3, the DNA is TGTGCTAGCAGCTTAGCACTAGGAGGCACAGATACGCAGTATTTT. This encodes CASSLALGGTDTQYF.

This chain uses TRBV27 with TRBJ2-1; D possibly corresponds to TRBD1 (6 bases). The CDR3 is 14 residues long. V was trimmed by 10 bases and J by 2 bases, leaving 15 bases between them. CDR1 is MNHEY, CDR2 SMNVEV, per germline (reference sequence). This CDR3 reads CANRPRTAYNEQFF. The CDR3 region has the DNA TGTGCCAACAGACCTCGGACAGCCTACAATGAGCAGTTCTTC.

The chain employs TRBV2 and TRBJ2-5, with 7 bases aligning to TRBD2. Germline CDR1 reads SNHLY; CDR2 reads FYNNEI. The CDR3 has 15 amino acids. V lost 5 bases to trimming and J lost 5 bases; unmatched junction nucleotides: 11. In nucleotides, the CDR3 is TGTGCCAGCAGTCCTGGGACTATCGGGGAGGAGACCCAGTACTTC. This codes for CASSPGTIGEETQYF.

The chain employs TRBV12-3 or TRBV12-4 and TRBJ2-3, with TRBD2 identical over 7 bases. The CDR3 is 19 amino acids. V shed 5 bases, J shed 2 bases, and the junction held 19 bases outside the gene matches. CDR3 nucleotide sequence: TGTGCCAGCAGTCCGGACCCCTGGTTGTCTAGCGGACCCACAGATACGCAGTATTTT. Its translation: CASSPDPWLSSGPTDTQYF.

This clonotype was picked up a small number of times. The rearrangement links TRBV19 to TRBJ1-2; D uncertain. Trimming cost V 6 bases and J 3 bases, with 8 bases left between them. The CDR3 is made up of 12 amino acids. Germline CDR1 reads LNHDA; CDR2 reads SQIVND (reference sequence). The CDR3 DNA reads TGTGCCAGTAGGAGAGGTGACTATGGCTACACCTTC. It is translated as CASRRGDYGYTF.